These T cell receptor beta chains were read from a single sample in a study of cytomegalovirus exposure and HLA in healthy donors. Clones were sequenced by immunoSEQ multiplex PCR, and TCRdb holds only the in-frame ones, with some missing. Of 100,000 to 150,000 clones listed, approximately 80% are singletons. Sequenced: PBMCs. The receptors were gathered from a woman aged 55-69 years in good health and CMV-seronegative. Each CDR3 is given with its conserved first and last residue. The D gene is left open where the match is weak. Expanded clones get a size class; other rows say once, few or many, or leave the size out.

v_call,d_call,j_call,clone_size,cdr3_length,cdr3_nt,cdr3_aa
TRBV5-4,TRBD2,TRBJ2-1,-,16,TGTGCCAGCAGCTTGGACAGTGTAGCGGGGGGCAATGAGCAGTTCTTC,CASSLDSVAGGNEQFF
TRBV18,-,TRBJ2-2,-,14,TGTGCCAGCTCACTGACAGCGAACACCGGGGAGCTGTTTTTT,CASSLTANTGELFF
TRBV4-1,TRBD1,TRBJ2-7,-,15,TGCGCCAGCAGCCAAGTGACAGGGGGGTCCTACGAGCAGTACTTC,CASSQVTGGSYEQYF
TRBV7-9,-,TRBJ2-7,-,14,TGTGCCAGCAGCCACTCGGGGGAGTCCCACGAGCAGTACTTC,CASSHSGESHEQYF
TRBV29-1,TRBD1,TRBJ2-7,-,16,TGCAGCGTTGGAAGGGGGCAAGGGGTTTACGGCTACGAGCAGTACTTC,CSVGRGQGVYGYEQYF
TRBV4-2,-,TRBJ2-1,once,14,TGTGCCAGCAGCACCATCCAAGCATCGAATGAGCAGTTCTTC,CASSTIQASNEQFF
TRBV4-1,TRBD2,TRBJ2-3,few,16,TGCGCCAGCAGCCAAGCCGAGGGCGGGGGGGCCGGTACGCAGTATTTT,CASSQAEGGGAGTQYF
TRBV7-8,TRBD1,TRBJ1-5,-,17,TGTGCCAGCAGCTTAGAGTACAGGGGGTATAGCAATCAGCCCCAGCATTTT,CASSLEYRGYSNQPQHF
TRBV2,-,TRBJ2-7,-,14,TGTGCCAGCAAAATCGACAGCCGCTCCTACGAGCAGTACTTC,CASKIDSRSYEQYF
TRBV27,TRBD1,TRBJ2-1,-,17,TGTGCCACAAAGGGACAGGGAATCGGAGGGTCCTACAATGAGCAGTTCTTC,CATKGQGIGGSYNEQFF
TRBV25-1,-,TRBJ1-2,-,14,TGTGCCAGCAGTGCAAGGGGGTGGAACTATGGCTACACCTTC,CASSARGWNYGYTF
TRBV7-3,TRBD2,TRBJ2-3,-,15,TGTGCCAGCAGAACTAGCGGGAGCTGGTCAGATACGCAGTATTTT,CASRTSGSWSDTQYF
TRBV10-1,-,TRBJ2-3,-,15,TGCGCCAGCAGTGTTGGCGGGCCTAGCACAGATACGCAGTATTTT,CASSVGGPSTDTQYF
TRBV2,TRBD2,TRBJ2-7,-,12,TGTGCCAGCTCTACTAGCGGATACGAGCAGTACTTC,CASSTSGYEQYF
TRBV7-6,-,TRBJ1-3,-,14,TGTGCCAGCAGCTTAGGAATGGCGGGCTGGCCCATATATTTT,CASSLGMAGWPIYF
TRBV7-9,-,TRBJ2-5,-,15,TGTGCCAGTGGGGGCGGGAGCGCCGGCGGGGAGACCCAGTACTTC,CASGGGSAGGETQYF
TRBV2,TRBD1,TRBJ1-1,-,16,TGTGCCAGCAGCCACAACTCCGGGACAGCGAACACTGAAGCTTTCTTT,CASSHNSGTANTEAFF
TRBV6-5,-,TRBJ1-1,-,14,TGTGCCAGCAGTCCCGGACACATGAACACTGAAGCTTTCTTT,CASSPGHMNTEAFF
TRBV2,-,TRBJ1-1,-,13,TGTGCCAGCAGCGCACTAGAAGAAACTGAAGCTTTCTTT,CASSALEETEAFF
TRBV6-6,-,TRBJ1-2,-,15,TGTGCCAGCAGCGACAGGACAACTACAAACTATGGCTACACCTTC,CASSDRTTTNYGYTF
TRBV7-9,-,TRBJ2-7,-,14,TGTGCCAGCAGCTTAGCTTTAACTACCTACGAGCAGTACTTC,CASSLALTTYEQYF
TRBV7-9,TRBD2,TRBJ2-7,-,16,TGTGCCAGCAGCTCAGAGACTAGCACGGGAGAAGTCGAGCAGTACTTC,CASSSETSTGEVEQYF
TRBV18,TRBD1,TRBJ2-3,-,18,TGTGCCAGCTCTAAGGCGGACAGGGGGTTTTCGTACACAGATACGCAGTATTTT,CASSKADRGFSYTDTQYF
TRBV2,TRBD1,TRBJ2-3,-,14,TGTGCCAGCGCTCGGGACAGCTTCACAGATACGCAGTATTTT,CASARDSFTDTQYF
TRBV5-4,TRBD1,TRBJ2-5,-,14,TGTGCCAGCAGCCGAGACAGGGGGTGGGAGACCCAGTACTTC,CASSRDRGWETQYF
TRBV7-2,TRBD2,TRBJ2-7,-,15,TGTGCCAGCAGCGCCCGACTAGCGGGAACCTACGAGCAGTACTTC,CASSARLAGTYEQYF
TRBV28,TRBD2,TRBJ2-3,-,18,TGTGCCAGCAGTTTAAGTTATAGGAGCGGGGGGGTTTCGGATACGCAGTATTTT,CASSLSYRSGGVSDTQYF
TRBV9,TRBD2,TRBJ2-5,-,17,TGTGCCAGCAGCCGGAGTCTTAGCGGGAGTCGGGAAGAGACCCAGTACTTC,CASSRSLSGSREETQYF
TRBV7-3,-,TRBJ1-2,-,15,TGTGCCAGCAGCTTAGGTGGGCAGGCCCGCTATGGCTACACCTTC,CASSLGGQARYGYTF
TRBV5-1,-,TRBJ1-2,-,12,TGCGCCAGCAGCTCGGACGGGGAAGGCTACACCTTC,CASSSDGEGYTF
TRBV19,-,TRBJ2-2,-,16,TGTGCCAGCAGTGCTTTCCACAGGCAGAACACCGGGGAGCTGTTTTTT,CASSAFHRQNTGELFF
TRBV15,TRBD2,TRBJ2-1,once,15,TGTGCCACCAGCCATGAGGCGGGGGGCTTCAATGAGCAGTTCTTC,CATSHEAGGFNEQFF
TRBV15,-,TRBJ1-6,few,13,TGTGCCACCAGCAAAGGGGTTAACTCACCCCTCCACTTT,CATSKGVNSPLHF
TRBV27,-,TRBJ1-1,-,14,TGTGCCAGCAGCCCCCCGGGGGGCTTCTCTGAAGCTTTCTTT,CASSPPGGFSEAFF
TRBV5-1,-,TRBJ2-5,-,12,TGCGCCAGCAGCGGGCAACAAGAGACCCAGTACTTC,CASSGQQETQYF
TRBV19,-,TRBJ2-7,-,16,TGTGCCAGTAGTATCGCCAAGGGCGGACTAAAGAACGAGCAGTACTTC,CASSIAKGGLKNEQYF
TRBV18,-,TRBJ1-4,-,15,TGTGCCAGCTCACCCAGAGGGGGAATAAATGAAAAACTGTTTTTT,CASSPRGGINEKLFF
TRBV6-5,TRBD2,TRBJ2-3,-,16,TGTGCCAGCAGTTACGGACTAGCGGGAGGGATGGATACGCAGTATTTT,CASSYGLAGGMDTQYF
TRBV2,-,TRBJ1-6,-,14,TGTGCCAGCAGTGGAGGTCGGGATAATTCACCCCTCCACTTT,CASSGGRDNSPLHF
TRBV4-1,-,TRBJ2-7,-,16,TGCGCCAGCTCCCACCTCGCGAGAGGGGGATCCTACGAGCAGTACTTC,CASSHLARGGSYEQYF
TRBV28,-,TRBJ1-1,-,13,TGTGCCAGCATTAGGACAAGGAACACTGAAGCTTTCTTT,CASIRTRNTEAFF
TRBV19,TRBD2,TRBJ2-1,-,18,TGTGCCAGTAGTTATCCCTTGGCTAGCGGGAGGGGGGGAAATGAGCAGTTCTTC,CASSYPLASGRGGNEQFF